This TCR beta chain was identified in a study of T cell responses to AZD1222 COVID-19 vaccine (dated by TCRdb to the early 2020s). For the study in its entirety: TCR sequencing was performed for about 240 trial participants, of whom about 200 were given two doses of AZD1222 and around 26 were given two doses of MenACWY control vaccine. Trial participants were enrolled by age into 18-55, 56-69 and 70-plus year subgroups, with about 150, 27 and 61 TCR-sequenced participants respectively. Broad study findings and their caveats: A significant rise in spike-specific TCR breadth and depth was observed after two AZD1222 doses relative to day 0 and relative to MenACWY recipients. Reportedly, almost half of the unique spike-specific TCRs recognized epitopes lying outside the regions that are mutated in the B.1.351 and B.1.1.7 variants. The 56-69-year group was small, and its depth increase did not reach significance, likely because of low power. Only five or six AZD1222 recipients were SARS-CoV-2 seropositive at baseline, limiting conclusions about previously exposed vaccinees. Participants were mostly white British, with more females than males. The authors suggested clonal diversity may have been underestimated. Because no samples from the day 14 peak response were available, repertoires could be characterized only after the peak T cell response. The whole spike protein was spanned by vaccine-associated CD4 TCRs, and dominant responses were seen in regions 160-218 and 743-854.

From the cysteine up to the phenylalanine, the CDR3 has a length of 12 residues. Only the CDR3 DNA stays, 36 bases, in frame from base 1. At the junction V is shortened by 6 bases and J by 4 bases, with 9 bases in between. CDR1 and CDR2 are drawn from the germline V gene: WSHSY, SAAADI. The time point label, read with the paper, signifies: about 28 days (+/-7) after the second vaccine dose. AZD1222 recipients given second doses at about 4 weeks or at about 12 weeks were pooled, since spike-specific TCR depth and breadth were not found to differ between the two schedules. Samples from vaccinated people were obtained from the UK trials COV001 and COV002, which included a single-blind randomized controlled phase 2/3 trial of AZD1222 (ChAdOx1 nCoV-19) in healthy adults. For TCRbeta chain sequencing, PBMC samples were collected from trial participants at day 0 and at day 28 after the second dose. The CDR3 regions of human TCRbeta chains were subjected to immunosequencing. Under the source paper's analysis protocol: Repertoire TCRs were checked for matches against a reference library of SARS-CoV-2-specific TCRs that had been generated using the MIRA antigen-specificity platform. Breadth was defined as the fraction of unique TCRs that were SARS-CoV-2-associated, and depth was defined as the fraction of total T cells that were SARS-CoV-2-associated. Each spike-specific TCR was assigned to its reactive spike region and to a CD4 or CD8 class using the MIRA data. Log10-transformed breadth and depth values were compared by one-way ANOVA with Sidak's multiple comparisons tests. TCRdb obtained this table from immuneACCESS and retained in-frame rearrangements with V and J assigned. These tables miss some clones; where compared with another copy, unresolved V genes account for less than half of the shortfall, and the remainder is unexplained. For V, J and clone size, that table is used; D and trimming come from the DNA. For this sample the table gives around 120,000 clones, of which 84% were detected only once. The ten largest make up about 27% of the sample.

To note about this clone: It lacks a known antigen. The record has no base qualities; no much larger clone is one base away.

The sample here was peripheral blood, taken 28 days after the second AZD1222 dose. Rearrangement joined TRBV10-2 to TRBJ1-2, with the D gene call left open. The source is an adult who received the AZD1222 COVID-19 vaccine. CDR3 region: CASRSLLYGYTF. The nucleotide sequence is given as TGCGCCAGCAGATCCCTCCTCTATGGCTACACCTTC.